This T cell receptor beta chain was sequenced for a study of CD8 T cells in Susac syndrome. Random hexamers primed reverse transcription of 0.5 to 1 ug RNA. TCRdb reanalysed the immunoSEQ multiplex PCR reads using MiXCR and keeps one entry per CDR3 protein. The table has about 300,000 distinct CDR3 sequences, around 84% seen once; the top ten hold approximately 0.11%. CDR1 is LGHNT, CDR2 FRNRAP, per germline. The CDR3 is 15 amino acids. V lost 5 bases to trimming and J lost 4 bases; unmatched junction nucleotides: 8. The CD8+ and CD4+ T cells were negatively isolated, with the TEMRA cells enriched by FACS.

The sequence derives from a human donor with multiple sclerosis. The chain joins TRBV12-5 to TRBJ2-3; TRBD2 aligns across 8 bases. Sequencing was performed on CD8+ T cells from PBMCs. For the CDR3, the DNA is TGTGCTAGTGGTGCCGGGGCGGGAGGCGCAGATACGCAGTATTTT. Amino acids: CASGAGAGGADTQYF.